This is a list of T cell receptor beta chains from one sample in a study of vaccination and CD4 T cells after COVID-19. MiXCR, applied by TCRdb to the PCR reads, yields one record per CDR3 protein. The table shows about 21,000 distinct CDR3 sequences, with approximately 67% occurring only once. Their recognized antigens are unknown. Sample: CD4+ T cells from blood, cultured in vitro. The origin of the receptors is a human donor who had recovered from COVID-19. Each CDR3 is given with its conserved first and last residue. D genes are given only for firm matches. Size is omitted from some rows. Given values are once, few, many or a class for expanded clones.

V gene	clone size	CDR3 length	J gene	D gene	CDR3 protein	CDR3 DNA
TRBV12-3/TRBV12-4	NA	13	TRBJ2-7	NA	CASRLYPTYEQYF	TGTGCCAGCAGGCTTTACCCGACCTACGAGCAGTACTTC
TRBV20-1	NA	13	TRBJ1-5	NA	CSARPGTNQPQHF	TGCAGTGCTCGTCCCGGGACCAATCAGCCCCAGCATTTT
TRBV7-2	NA	17	TRBJ2-3	TRBD2	CASTLRRGGTATDTQYF	TGTGCCAGCACCCTACGACGGGGGGGCACCGCAACAGATACGCAGTATTTT
TRBV12-3/TRBV12-4	NA	14	TRBJ1-2	TRBD1	CASSSTGVPYGYTF	TGTGCCAGCAGTTCGACAGGGGTCCCTTATGGCTACACCTTC
TRBV4-3	NA	15	TRBJ1-5	NA	CASSRNRANNQPQHF	TGCGCCAGCAGCCGGAACAGGGCTAACAATCAGCCCCAGCATTTT
TRBV5-4	NA	13	TRBJ1-2	NA	CASSGLGVYGYTF	TGTGCCAGCAGCGGGTTAGGGGTTTATGGCTACACCTTC
TRBV7-2	NA	14	TRBJ1-2	NA	CASSLLPGGYGYTF	TGTGCCAGCAGCCTGCTTCCCGGGGGCTATGGCTACACCTTC
TRBV6-1	medium-sized	15	TRBJ1-5	NA	CASIMGRNPAQPQHF	TGTGCCAGCATAATGGGCAGGAATCCAGCTCAGCCCCAGCATTTT
TRBV7-7	NA	13	TRBJ2-7	NA	CASSTQLGYEQYF	TGTGCCAGCAGCACACAGCTGGGTTACGAGCAGTACTTC
TRBV9	NA	16	TRBJ1-1	TRBD1	CASSPQGGQENTEAFF	TGTGCCAGCAGCCCCCAAGGGGGCCAGGAGAACACTGAAGCTTTCTTT
TRBV7-8	once	13	TRBJ2-5	NA	CASSLFGGETQYF	TGTGCCAGCAGCTTATTCGGTGGGGAGACCCAGTACTTC
TRBV19	NA	14	TRBJ1-1	NA	CASMGRGENTEAFF	TGTGCCAGTATGGGTCGGGGAGAGAACACTGAAGCTTTCTTT
TRBV6-1	once	13	TRBJ1-1	NA	CASGRDSGTEAFF	TGTGCCAGCGGGAGGGATTCAGGCACTGAAGCTTTCTTT
TRBV20-1	NA	15	TRBJ2-6	NA	CSAKALPGGWDVLTF	TGCAGTGCTAAGGCCCTCCCAGGGGGGTGGGACGTCCTGACTTTC
TRBV6-1	NA	16	TRBJ2-7	NA	CASRNTRRGPSYEQYF	TGTGCCAGCAGAAATACCCGCCGTGGACCGAGCTACGAGCAGTACTTC